What follows are 20 T cell receptor beta chains derived from one specimen sequenced in a study of T cell clonality in common variable immunodeficiency. Produced via immunoSEQ multiplex PCR; TCRdb's table is partial and in-frame only. Observed in the sample are about 52,000 clones, none of them singletons. What was sequenced was peripheral blood mononuclear cells. These receptors originate from a person between 18 and 70 years old in good health.

This clone showed up many times. CDR3 DNA (partial): TGTGCCAGCAGTTTTAAGCCCGGGACTAGCGGGGAAGATGAG. Encoded protein: CASSFKPGTSGEDE. The full CDR3 is CASSFKPGTSGEDEQFF. The genes are TRBV6-2 or TRBV6-3 and TRBJ2-1; 13 bases map to TRBD2. Read data end 3 residues before the CDR3 end; the end is taken from the germline J gene. The CDR3 covers 17 residues. Unmatched junction bases numbered 11, after V lost 4 bases and J lost 8 bases. Germline V gene data show CDR1 as MNHEY and CDR2 as SVGEGT.

This clone was found many times. The CDR3 goes on 3 residues after the read ends, and that part is filled in from the germline J gene. The J gene is TRBJ2-3, the V gene TRBV7-2, with a weak D call TRBD2 (6 bases). With 6 bases removed from V and 0 bases from J, the gap between germline ends came to 10 bases. The CDR3 extends over 14 amino acids. CDR1 is SGHTA and CDR2 is FQGNSA in the germline V gene. Incomplete CDR3 DNA: TGTGCCAGCAGGCGAGGGACTAGCACAGATACG. Translating it yields CASRRGTSTDT. The full CDR3 protein is CASRRGTSTDTQYF.

This clone was recorded a few times. CDR3 protein: CASSPLLAGASNEQFF. CDR3 bases read: TGTGCCAGCTCACCCTTACTAGCGGGCGCCTCTAATGAG. The rearrangement uses TRBV18 and TRBJ2-1; TRBD2 matches 9 bases. The CDR3 end is not reached by the read, which stops 3 residues before it; the germline J gene fills it in. The CDR3 is made up of 16 amino acids. Germline V gives CDR1 KGHSH, CDR2 LQKENI. V shed 3 bases, J shed 7 bases, and the junction held 10 bases outside the gene matches.

This clone was observed many times. The sequence runs out 3 residues before the end of the CDR3; the remainder is reconstructed from the germline J gene. V is TRBV6-1 and J is TRBJ1-4; D perhaps matches TRBD1 (6 bases). V was cut by 2 bases and J by 5 bases, with 9 bases left in between. The CDR3 has 14 residues. Germline CDR1 reads MNHNS; CDR2 reads SASEGT. The CDR3 protein is CASSENRANEKLFF. The part of the CDR3 DNA that was read is TGTGCCAGCAGTGAAAACAGGGCCAATGAAAAA.

This clone was counted at least ten times. From the germline J gene comes the end of the CDR3, since the read stops 3 residues before it. The V and J genes are TRBV29-1 and TRBJ1-2; 10 bases agree with TRBD1. J was trimmed by 5 bases and V by 8 bases; bases with no gene match: 8. Per the germline V gene, CDR1 is SQVTM and CDR2 is ANQGSEA. The CDR3 runs to 13 residues. The CDR3 DNA, read in part, is TGCAGCTCTCGAGGGACAGGGGATTATGGC. Encoded protein: CSSRGTGDYG. The full CDR3 reads CSSRGTGDYGYTF.

Of note for this clone: The read terminates 3 residues ahead of where the CDR3 ends, so the germline J gene completes it. V is TRBV6-1 and J is TRBJ1-6; 8 bases match TRBD1. V lost 5 bases, J lost 12 bases, and 9 bases stayed unmatched. There are 14 residues in the CDR3. Germline CDR1 and CDR2: MNHNS and SASEGT. CDR3 bases read: TGTGCCAGCAGTCAAGAGACAGGGGAGCAACCC. Translated: CASSQETGEQP. The full CDR3 reads CASSQETGEQPLHF.

This clone was detected ten times or more. The read terminates 3 residues before the CDR3 end, so the remaining end is supplied by the germline J gene. The gene calls are TRBV20-1 and TRBJ2-5; possibly TRBD1 or TRBD2 for D (6 bases each). V was cut by 3 bases and J by 4 bases, with 15 bases left in between. This CDR3 is 14 amino acids long. Germline CDR1 and CDR2: DFQATT and SNEGSKA (reference sequence). The CDR3 loop reads CSARDSRGGETQYF. The CDR3 bases that were read are TGCAGTGCTAGGGACAGTCGGGGAGGAGAGACC.

This clone has ten or more counts. The sequenced fragment ends 3 residues before the CDR3 boundary, so the rest is inferred from the germline J gene. The rearrangement joins TRBV20-1 to TRBJ2-1; D is ambiguous. CDR1 DFQATT and CDR2 SNEGSKA come from the germline V gene (reference sequence). Trimming pared 3 bases from V and 9 bases from J, leaving 9 bases between. This CDR3 contains 11 residues. This chain's CDR3 is CSARALVEQFF. Incomplete CDR3 DNA: TGCAGTGCTAGGGCTCTGGTTGAG.

This clone was found many times. The read comes to an end 3 residues before the CDR3 does, leaving the germline J gene to fill in the end. The V gene is TRBV19, the J gene TRBJ1-2, with D maybe TRBD1 (6 bases). CDR3 length equals 13 residues. V lost 3 bases to trimming and J lost 3 bases, with 8 bases between them. Per germline, CDR1 LNHDA and CDR2 SQIVND (reference sequence). CDR3 bases read: TGTGCCAGTAGTATGGGGACATACTATGGC. Protein: CASSMGTYYG. The CDR3 as a whole reads CASSMGTYYGYTF.

At least ten counts were recorded for this clone. The read ends 3 residues before the CDR3 terminus; that terminus is restored from the germline J gene. The chain couples TRBV7-8 to TRBJ2-1; D uncertain. Trimming cost V 4 bases and J 8 bases, with 9 bases left between them. Germline-derived CDR1 and CDR2 are SGHVS and FQNEAQ. The CDR3 has 12 residues. CDR3 in amino acids: CASSSINYEQFF. The covered CDR3 bases are TGTGCCAGCAGCTCCATTAACTATGAG.

This clone was seen at least ten times. The read ends 3 residues early relative to the CDR3; the germline J gene fills the gap. V is TRBV5-1 and J is TRBJ2-7, with D maybe TRBD2 (6 bases). CDR1 is SGHRS, CDR2 YFSETQ, per germline. The V end lost 4 bases, the J end lost 6 bases, and 17 bases lay between the germline ends. CDR3 length: 14 amino acids. The sequenced part of the CDR3 DNA is TGCGCCAGCAGCGTTATCCTAGCGAGCGGCGAG. This translates into CASSVILASGE. The whole CDR3 is CASSVILASGEQYF.

This clone was counted only a few times. The read ends 3 residues shy of where the CDR3 ends; the end is completed using the germline J gene. Other DNA sequences within the sample encode an identical CDR3. The V call is TRBV19, the J call TRBJ1-5; no definite D call. The germline V gene encodes CDR1 LNHDA and CDR2 SQIVND (reference sequence). This CDR3 is 13 amino acids long. The V and J ends lost 5 bases and 7 bases respectively, with 12 bases between them. Partial CDR3 DNA: TGTGCCAGTAGTCCCCTTTTAGAACAGCCC. Amino acids: CASSPLLEQP. The complete CDR3 reads CASSPLLEQPQHF.

There are many counts of this clone. The observed sequence ends 3 residues before the CDR3 terminus, with the missing tail filled in from the germline J gene. This chain joins TRBV12-3 or TRBV12-4 and TRBJ2-3; 9 bases agree with TRBD2. The V and J ends lost 0 bases and 3 bases, in that order; junction bases with no gene match: 1. The CDR3 sequence is 15 residues long. The CDR3 spells CASSLASGRTDTQYF. The part of the CDR3 DNA that was read is TGTGCCAGCAGTTTAGCTAGCGGGAGAACAGATACG.

At least ten counts were recorded for this clone. The read ends 3 residues before the CDR3 terminus; that terminus is restored from the germline J gene. The rearrangement joins TRBV5-1 to TRBJ2-5, with 9 positions matching TRBD2. The CDR3 is 14 amino acids. The junction had 7 bases not matched to a gene; V was cut back by 5 bases and J by 5 bases. The germline CDR1 and CDR2 sequences are SGHRS and YFSETQ. Here the CDR3 reads CASRSGGPGETQYF. Incomplete CDR3 DNA: TGCGCCAGCAGGAGCGGGGGGCCGGGGGAGACC.

This clone was detected many times. The sequence runs out 3 residues before the end of the CDR3; the remainder is reconstructed from the germline J gene. The rearrangement links TRBV19 to TRBJ1-2, with a weak D call TRBD1 (5 bases). Germline assignment: CDR1 LNHDA and CDR2 SQIVND (reference sequence). This CDR3 region has 14 residues. Deletions cut 1 base from V and 4 bases from J, with 10 bases between. The CDR3 is CASSIADSVYGYTF. CDR3 DNA, as far as it was read: TGTGCCAGTAGTATAGCAGACAGCGTCTATGGC.

This clone was counted many times. From the germline J gene comes the end of the CDR3, since the read stops 3 residues before it. V is TRBV7-2 and J is TRBJ1-2, with 7 nucleotides matching TRBD1. The CDR3 sequence is 15 residues long. The V and J ends lost 5 bases and 2 bases, in that order; junction bases with no gene match: 8. CDR1 SGHTA and CDR2 FQGNSA come from the germline V gene. CDR3 bases read: TGTGCCAGCAGCCCCGGGACAGAGAGAAACTATGGC. Protein: CASSPGTERNYG. The CDR3 reads in full as CASSPGTERNYGYTF.

This clone was found many times. The sequence runs out 3 residues before the end of the CDR3; the remainder is reconstructed from the germline J gene. This chain links TRBV20-1 with TRBJ2-2; D is possibly TRBD1 (6 bases). V lost 1 base and J 0 bases, leaving 9 bases between the germline ends. The germline CDR1 and CDR2 sequences are DFQATT and SNEGSKA (reference sequence). The CDR3 contains 15 residues. CDR3 sequence: CSARGGGSNTGELFF. The CDR3 DNA, read in part, is TGCAGTGCTAGAGGAGGGGGATCGAACACCGGGGAG.

This clone was detected ten times or more. The CDR3 end is not reached by the read, which stops 3 residues before it; the germline J gene fills it in. The chain couples TRBV20-1 to TRBJ2-1, with TRBD2 matching over 9 bases. V lost 5 bases, J lost 5 bases, and 10 bases stayed unmatched. CDR1 and CDR2 from the germline V gene are DFQATT and SNEGSKA (reference sequence). This CDR3 has 15 amino acids. CDR3 amino acids: CSAPGRLAGHNEQFF. The DNA read from the CDR3 is TGCAGTGCTCCAGGGCGCCTAGCGGGGCACAATGAG.

Ten or more counts support this clone. Sequencing ends 3 residues short of the CDR3 end; the germline J gene provides the rest. This chain connects TRBV7-9 to TRBJ2-7; TRBD2 might be the D (6 bases). This CDR3 spans 14 amino acids. The V end was cut by 4 bases, the J end by 0 bases, with 10 bases between. In germline, CDR1 is SEHNR, CDR2 FQNEAQ (reference sequence). The CDR3 loop reads CASSSAGSSYEQYF. The sequenced CDR3 bases are TGTGCCAGCAGCTCCGCGGGGAGCTCCTACGAG.

This clone showed up many times. The read ends 3 residues before the CDR3 terminus; that terminus is restored from the germline J gene. The chain is built from TRBV7-2 and TRBJ2-5; D gene unclear. V lost 0 bases and J lost 5, with 13 bases in between. Germline CDR1 SGHTA, CDR2 FQGNSA. The CDR3 is 15 residues long. The CDR3 spells CASSLASRLRETQYF. CDR3 DNA (partial): TGTGCCAGCAGCTTAGCTTCCAGGCTTCGCGAGACC.